The 2 T cell receptor beta chains presented below share a single source sample, sequenced in a study of OX40 agonist ivuxolimab in advanced cancers. Generated by immunoSEQ multiplex PCR, the TCRdb table keeps only in-frame clones and is missing some. The sample has over 25,000 clones, roughly four fifths seen once. Material: CD4+ or CD8+ T cells sorted from blood, obtained in a trial of the OX40 agonist ivuxolimab. Receptor source: an adult with an advanced solid tumor such as melanoma, head and neck, liver or kidney cancer.

This clone was found a few times. The genes are TRBV27 and TRBJ1-6; 9 positions agree with TRBD1. This CDR3 has 13 amino acids. Germline values: CDR1 MNHEY, CDR2 SMNVEV (reference sequence). The V gene end was trimmed by 6 bases and the J gene end by 9 bases; junction bases not matched to a gene: 3. The CDR3 reads CASRGQGVSPLHF. For the CDR3, the DNA is TGTGCCAGCAGGGGACAGGGCGTTTCACCCCTCCACTTT.

V usage is TRBV9 and J usage is TRBJ1-4; 8 nucleotides agree with TRBD1. Germline assignment: CDR1 SGDLS and CDR2 YYNGEE. The CDR3 spans 15 residues. The V and J ends lost 3 bases and 12 bases, in that order; junction bases with no gene match: 13. The CDR3 DNA is TGTGCCAGCAGCGGGACAGGGCGTGACCTTGAGGAACTGTTTTTT. As protein: CASSGTGRDLEELFF.